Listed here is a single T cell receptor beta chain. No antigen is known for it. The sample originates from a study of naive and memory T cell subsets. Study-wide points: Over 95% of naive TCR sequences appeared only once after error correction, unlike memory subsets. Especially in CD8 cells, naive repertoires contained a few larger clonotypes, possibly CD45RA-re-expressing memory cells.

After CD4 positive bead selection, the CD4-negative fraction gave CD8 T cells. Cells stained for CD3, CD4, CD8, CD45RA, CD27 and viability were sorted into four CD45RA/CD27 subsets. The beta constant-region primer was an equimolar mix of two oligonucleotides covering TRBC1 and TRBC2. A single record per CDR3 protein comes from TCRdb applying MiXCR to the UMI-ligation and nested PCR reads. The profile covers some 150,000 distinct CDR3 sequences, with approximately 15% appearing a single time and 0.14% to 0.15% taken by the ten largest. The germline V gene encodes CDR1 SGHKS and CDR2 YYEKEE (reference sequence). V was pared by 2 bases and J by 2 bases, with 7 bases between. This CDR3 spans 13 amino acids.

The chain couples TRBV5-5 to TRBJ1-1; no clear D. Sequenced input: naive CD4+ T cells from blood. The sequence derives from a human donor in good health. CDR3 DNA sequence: TGTGCCAGCAGCTTTGTTCGTAACACTGAAGCTTTCTTT. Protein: CASSFVRNTEAFF.